The 16 T cell receptor beta chains in this list originate from one sample, sequenced in a study of blood T cell repertoires in COVID-19. Profiling relied on immunoSEQ multiplex PCR, and the TCRdb table lists in-frame clones only, not all of them. The sample shows approximately 50,000 clones, more than 75% of them seen only once. Sequences were obtained from peripheral blood. The source is a man in his forties or fifties with acute or convalescent COVID-19.

The rearrangement uses TRBV5-1 and TRBJ2-3; 8 bases are a match to TRBD2. J gave up 4 bases and V 4 bases, and 11 bases lay outside the gene matches. This CDR3 has 16 amino acids. The germline V gene encodes CDR1 SGHRS and CDR2 YFSETQ. The CDR3 region is CASSERSSGSPDTQYF. In DNA form, the CDR3 reads TGCGCCAGCAGCGAGCGATCTAGCGGGTCACCAGATACGCAGTATTTT.

The chain uses TRBV6-4 and TRBJ2-1; 7 positions agree with TRBD2. The CDR3 runs to 16 residues. The trim removed 0 bases at V and 5 bases at J, leaving 7 bases unmatched. The germline CDR1 and CDR2 sequences are MRHNA and SNTAGT. The DNA of the CDR3 is TGTGCCAGCAGTGACTCGACGGAGGGAGGGGACAATGAGCAGTTCTTC. Protein product: CASSDSTEGGDNEQFF.

The gene calls are TRBV7-6 and TRBJ1-2; D is perhaps TRBD1 (6 bases). The CDR3 is 13 amino acids. Germline loops: CDR1 SGHVS, CDR2 FNYEAQ. V lost 5 bases and J 8 bases, leaving 15 bases between the germline ends. CDR3 residues: CASSRGGARGYTF. In DNA form, the CDR3 reads TGTGCCAGCAGCCGAGGGGGGGCGCGGGGCTACACCTTC. Together with reference TRBV7-6 and TRBJ1-2, the CDR3 gives the full variable domain: GAGVSQSPRYKVTKRGQDVALRCDPISGHVSLYWYRQALGQGPEFLTYFNYEAQQDKSGLPNDRFSAERPEGSISTLTIQRTEQRDSAMYRCASSRGGARGYTFGSGTRLTVV.

The chain recombines TRBV19 with TRBJ2-7; possibly TRBD2 for D (5 bases). The CDR3 has 14 amino acids. Germline V CDR1 and CDR2: LNHDA, SQIVND (reference sequence). With 3 bases removed from V and 4 bases from J, the gap between germline ends came to 13 bases. The CDR3 DNA follows: TGTGCCAGTAGTATTGGACCGGGAAGTTACGAGCAGTACTTC. Amino acid sequence: CASSIGPGSYEQYF. The full variable domain, rest sourced from reference TRBV19 and TRBJ2-7, is DGGITQSPKYLFRKEGQNVTLSCEQNLNHDAMYWYRQDPGQGLRLIYYSQIVNDFQKGDIAEGYSVSREKKESFPLTVTSAQKNPTAFYLCASSIGPGSYEQYFGPGTRLTVT.

The chain uses TRBV24-1 and TRBJ2-3, with TRBD2 matching over 7 bases. Unmatched junction bases numbered 9, after V lost 4 bases and J lost 0 bases. The germline V gene has CDR1 KGHDR and CDR2 SFDVKD. The CDR3 is 17 amino acids. CDR3 nucleotides: TGTGCCACCAGTGACCGCCTTAGCGGGCTCAGCACAGATACGCAGTATTTT. It translates to CATSDRLSGLSTDTQYF.

In DNA, the CDR3 is TGCGCCAGCAGCCAAGATCCAAGCGGGACAGGGTTAGGAAACACCATATATTTT. This codes for CASSQDPSGTGLGNTIYF. The chain joins TRBV4-1 to TRBJ1-3, with 9 bases aligning to TRBD1. CDR1 is MGHRA and CDR2 is YSYEKL in the germline V gene. J lost 4 bases, V lost 0 bases, and 10 bases had no gene match. CDR3 size: 18 residues.

V usage is TRBV5-8 and J usage is TRBJ1-5, with no clear D. Germline CDR1 SGHTS, CDR2 YDEGEE. The CDR3 extends over 16 amino acids. The V end lost 0 bases, the J end lost 3 bases, and 13 bases lay between the germline ends. CDR3 bases: TGTGCCAGCAGCTTGGGGGGAGGTGGAAACAATCAGCCCCAGCATTTT. It is translated as CASSLGGGGNNQPQHF. Together with reference TRBV5-8 and TRBJ1-5, the CDR3 gives the full variable domain: EAGVTQSPTHLIKTRGQQATLRCSPISGHTSVYWYQQALGLGLQFLLWYDEGEERNRGNFPPRFSGRQFPNYSSELNVNALELEDSALYLCASSLGGGGNNQPQHFGDGTRLSIL.

V usage is TRBV30 and J usage is TRBJ2-5; D is perhaps TRBD2 (6 bases). V dropped 5 bases and J dropped 4 bases, with 8 bases sitting between them. Germline V gene sequence: CDR1 GTSNPN, CDR2 SVGIG (reference sequence). CDR3 length: 11 residues. Written as DNA, the CDR3 is TGTGCCTGGGGGACTTCAGAGACCCAGTACTTC. Protein: CAWGTSETQYF. Complete variable domain (other parts from reference TRBV30 and TRBJ2-5): SQTIHQWPATLVQPVGSPLSLECTVEGTSNPNLYWYRQAAGRGLQLLFYSVGIGQISSEVPQNLSASRPQDRQFILSSKKLLLSDSGFYLCAWGTSETQYFGPGTRLLVL.

This chain links TRBV18 with TRBJ1-2; no reliable D call. This CDR3 has 15 residues. The germline V and J ends were trimmed by 2 bases and 4 bases, with 14 bases remaining between them. Germline assignment: CDR1 KGHSH and CDR2 LQKENI. The DNA for the CDR3 is TGTGCCAGCTCACCATCGTGGGAGTTCGTCTATGGCTACACCTTC. Its protein is CASSPSWEFVYGYTF.

The sample holds a few counts of this clone. The chain carries TRBV11-3 and TRBJ2-7, with 7 bases aligning to TRBD1. The germline V gene encodes CDR1 SGHNT and CDR2 YENEEA. The V gene end was trimmed by 1 base and the J gene end by 3 bases; junction bases not matched to a gene: 3. The CDR3 extends over 14 amino acids. As DNA, the CDR3 is TGTGCCAGCAGCTTAGCGGGACAGAGCTACGAGCAGTACTTC. Its protein product is CASSLAGQSYEQYF. The variable domain in full, completed from reference TRBV11-3 and TRBJ2-7, reads EAGVVQSPRYKIIEKKQPVAFWCNPISGHNTLYWYLQNLGQGPELLIRYENEEAVDDSQLPKDRFSAERLKGVDSTLKIQPAELGDSAVYLCASSLAGQSYEQYFGPGTRLTVT.

The rearrangement uses TRBV7-6 and TRBJ2-5; no clear D gene. Deletions cut 2 bases from V and 3 bases from J, with 13 bases between. The germline CDR1 and CDR2 sequences are SGHVS and FNYEAQ. The CDR3 spans 15 residues. CDR3 in amino acids: CASSLLVGWEETQYF. CDR3 DNA sequence: TGTGCCAGCAGCTTACTGGTCGGGTGGGAAGAGACCCAGTACTTC.

The chain uses TRBV4-1 and TRBJ1-5; 8 bases agree with TRBD1. Germline assignment: CDR1 MGHRA and CDR2 YSYEKL. With V trimmed by 0 bases and J by 3 bases, 4 bases remained unmatched. The CDR3 runs to 16 residues. The CDR3 sequence is CASSQEGQVYNQPQHF. CDR3 nucleotide sequence: TGCGCCAGCAGCCAAGAGGGACAGGTGTACAATCAGCCCCAGCATTTT.

The chain couples TRBV6-1 to TRBJ1-1; D unclear. The length of the CDR3 is 18 residues. Germline V CDR1 and CDR2: MNHNS, SASEGT. V lost 2 bases, J lost 3 bases, and 22 bases lay in between. This CDR3 is CASSEWVISVGADTEAFF. The DNA for the CDR3 is TGTGCCAGCAGTGAATGGGTGATATCTGTAGGCGCGGACACTGAAGCTTTCTTT.

The chain recombines TRBV2 with TRBJ1-1, with 10 positions matching TRBD1. CDR1 and CDR2 from the germline V gene are SNHLY and FYNNEI. V shed 7 bases, J shed 2 bases, and the junction held 4 bases outside the gene matches. The CDR3 is 14 amino acids. The CDR3 reads CASIPTGGNTEAFF. CDR3 nucleotide sequence: TGTGCCAGCATCCCGACAGGGGGCAACACTGAAGCTTTCTTT. Supplemented by reference TRBV2 and TRBJ1-1, the full variable domain reads EPEVTQTPSHQVTQMGQEVILRCVPISNHLYFYWYRQILGQKVEFLVSFYNNEISEKSEIFDDQFSVERPDGSNFTLKIRSTKLEDSAMYFCASIPTGGNTEAFFGQGTRLTVV.

The chain joins TRBV30 to TRBJ2-3; 12 bases match TRBD2. The CDR3 has 15 amino acids. Trimming took 5 bases from V and 1 from J; bases not matched to a gene: 4. CDR1 GTSNPN and CDR2 SVGIG come from the germline V gene (reference sequence). CDR3 amino acids: CAWAASGRGTDTQYF. The CDR3 DNA sequence: TGTGCCTGGGCAGCTAGCGGGAGGGGCACAGATACGCAGTATTTT.

Only one count was recorded for this clone. The rearrangement joins TRBV6-6 to TRBJ1-4; unclear D gene. Per germline, CDR1 MNHNY and CDR2 SVGAGI (reference sequence). Trimming shortened V by 5 bases and J by 0 bases, and 22 bases separated the two germline ends. CDR3 length: 19 amino acids. The CDR3 DNA is TGTGCCAGCAGTCTTTCGACTCGGGCCTGGGAGGCAACTAATGAAAAACTGTTTTTT. It translates to CASSLSTRAWEATNEKLFF.